The clone carrying this T cell receptor beta chain appeared a few times. This record comes from a study of beta chain features in type 1 diabetes. CDR1 is SGHTA, CDR2 FQGNSA, per germline. The length of the CDR3 is 14 residues. Deletions cut 1 base from V and 6 bases from J, with 12 bases between. Expressed TCRB transcripts got sequenced, as all isolated RNA was reverse transcribed. Sequencing was performed with immunoSEQ multiplex PCR; in TCRdb, only in-frame clones are kept and a portion is missing. The profile shows about 360,000 clones, 10% to 15% of them singletons. This chain links TRBV7-2 with TRBJ1-2; D gene unclear. Sequences were obtained from naive CD4+ T cells from blood. The clonotype was recovered from a man aged 18 to 30 in good health. The CDR3 loop reads CASSLGRLGDGYTF. CDR3 DNA: TGTGCCAGCAGCTTAGGCCGCTTGGGAGATGGCTACACCTTC.